The 4 T cell receptor beta chains given below trace back to one sample, sequenced in a study of post-analysis software for immune sequencing data. TCR beta libraries were prepared from cDNA with unique molecular identifiers. Each CDR3 protein gets one entry after TCRdb re-called the PCR reads with MiXCR. The sample holds about 540,000 distinct CDR3 sequences, under 40% seen once. Their antigen targets remain unknown. Notes on the study in general: With TRBV5-6, TRBV5-1 and TRBV20-1 included, about five TRBV segments were more frequent in patients than in controls.

Material: blood. These receptors all come from a girl under 18 with multiple sclerosis.

As for this clonotype: At one of its ends the junction is not consistent with the germline gene, which may arise from a read error. The genes are TRBV20-1 and TRBJ1-5, with no clear D. This CDR3 spans 14 amino acids. Germline V gene sequence: CDR1 DFQATT, CDR2 SNEGSKA (reference sequence). In DNA, the CDR3 is TGCAGTGCTAGTCCCGGGTCTAGCAATCAGCCCCGGCATTTT. This gives the protein CSASPGSSNQPRHF.

A few counts support this clonotype. J is TRBJ2-2 and V is TRBV4-1; 7 bases align to TRBD1. CDR3 size: 18 residues. The J segment lost 4 bases and the V segment lost 4 bases, leaving 15 bases of the junction unmatched. In germline, CDR1 is MGHRA, CDR2 YSYEKL. The CDR3 loop is CASSLKVGTAWTTGELFF. In DNA, the CDR3 is TGCGCCAGCAGCCTAAAAGTGGGGACAGCCTGGACCACCGGGGAGCTGTTTTTT.

As for this clonotype: Its ends do not fully match the called genes, so a read error is possible. The genes are TRBV4-1 and TRBJ2-2; 9 bases line up with TRBD2. This CDR3 spans 19 amino acids. Germline-derived CDR1 and CDR2 are MGHRA and YSYEKL. For the CDR3, the DNA is TGCGCCAGCAGCCAAGATGGGCTAGCGGGGCGGGGGAACACCGGGGAGCGGTTTTTT. Protein: CASSQDGLAGRGNTGERFF.

The CDR3 nucleotides are TGTGCCAGCAGTTACCAGGGGGCGGTAAGCTCACCCCTCCACTTT. As protein: CASSYQGAVSSPLHF. This sequence joins TRBV12-3 or TRBV12-4 and TRBJ1-6, with 8 nucleotides matching TRBD1. The J segment lost 10 bases and the V segment lost 4 bases, leaving 9 bases of the junction unmatched. The CDR3 length is 15 residues.